These T cell receptor beta chains were read from a single sample in a study of graft-versus-host responses after intestinal transplantation. No antigens are known for them. Data came from immunoSEQ multiplex PCR; TCRdb stores just in-frame clones and leaves some out. Of some 87,000 clones detected, around 93% appear once; the ten largest clones hold less than 1.5%. The input for sequencing was unstimulated CD8+ T cells sorted from spleen or lymph node cells, taken before transplant. The receptors were sampled from a human donor who was the organ donor for an intestinal transplant. Each CDR3 is given without its conserved first and last residue.

j_call v_call cdr3_aa
TRBJ1-6 TRBV2 ASSEAGQISPLH
TRBJ2-3 TRBV5-4 ASSLVGGPNTDTQY
TRBJ2-3 TRBV27 ASSPYLGGGTDTQY
TRBJ2-7 TRBV21-1 ASSGQGEF
TRBJ2-5 TRBV6-5 ASSYNGLSQETQY
TRBJ1-2 TRBV30 AWERQNSDGYT
TRBJ2-5 TRBV5-3 ARSPAPRDKETQY
TRBJ1-2 TRBV6-1 ASSPRGGVYGYT
TRBJ2-1 TRBV4-1 ASSPRRTRTPEQF
TRBJ1-2 TRBV4-2 ASSSIIALYGYT
TRBJ1-1 TRBV12-5 ASGPMTGVNTEAF
TRBJ2-7 TRBV10-3 AISESTATYSSYEQY
TRBJ2-1 TRBV4-2 ASSQDRGLAGGEQF
TRBJ2-1 TRBV7-9 ASRLAGSNEQF
TRBJ1-2 TRBV10-3 AISPPGGNSIYGYT
TRBJ2-1 TRBV6-6 ASSYSGREF
TRBJ2-1 TRBV4-3 ASSLTSAGGSYNEQF
TRBJ2-3 TRBV9 ASSPKGLAGPDTQY
TRBJ2-2 TRBV28 ASSLFPTATGELF
TRBJ2-1 TRBV28 ASTPLASGRADSDEQF
TRBJ1-1 TRBV12-5 ASGSGRGGNTEAF
TRBJ2-7 TRBV7-9 ASSLIVYEQY
TRBJ1-4 TRBV4-1 ASSQLGADEKLF
TRBJ2-5 TRBV27 ASVPRGGISETQY
TRBJ2-1 TRBV6-4 ASRGGLEF
TRBJ2-2 TRBV9 ASSTSPMGQMNTGELF
TRBJ2-1 TRBV5-1 ASSLRSPGQGGHEQF
TRBJ1-2 TRBV30 AWSVFPFTWRRYGYT
TRBJ2-5 TRBV7-8 ASSPHGGAMETQY
TRBJ1-5 TRBV9 ASSDTGVLNQPQH
TRBJ1-3 TRBV5-1 ASSSTGASGNTIY
TRBJ2-1 TRBV7-2 ASSPSGLAGPYNEQF
TRBJ2-3 TRBV5-8 ASSFGVSTDTQY